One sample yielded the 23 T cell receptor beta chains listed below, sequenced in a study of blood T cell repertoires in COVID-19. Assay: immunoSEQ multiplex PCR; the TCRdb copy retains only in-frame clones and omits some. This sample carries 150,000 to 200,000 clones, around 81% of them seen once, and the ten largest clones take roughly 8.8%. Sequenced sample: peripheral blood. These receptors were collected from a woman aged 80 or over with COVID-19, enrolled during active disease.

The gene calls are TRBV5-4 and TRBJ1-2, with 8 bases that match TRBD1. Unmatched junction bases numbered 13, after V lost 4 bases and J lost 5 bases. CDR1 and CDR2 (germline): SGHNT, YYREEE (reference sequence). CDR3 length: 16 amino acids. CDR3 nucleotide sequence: TGTGCCAGCAGCCCAGGGGGCTTGGGATTGGGGTATGGCTACACCTTC. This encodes CASSPGGLGLGYGYTF.

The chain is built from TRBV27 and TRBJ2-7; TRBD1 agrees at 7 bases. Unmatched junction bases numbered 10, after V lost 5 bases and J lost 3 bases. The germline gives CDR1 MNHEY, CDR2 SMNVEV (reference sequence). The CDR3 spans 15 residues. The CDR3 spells CASSPPGQQFYEQYF. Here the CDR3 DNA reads TGTGCCAGCAGTCCTCCGGGACAGCAATTCTACGAGCAGTACTTC.

The CDR3 DNA sequence: TGTGCCATCAGTTCAGGGGGTAGTTACGAGCAGTACTTC. Translating it yields CAISSGGSYEQYF. This chain uses TRBV10-3 with TRBJ2-7; the match to TRBD1 covers 7 bases. V was pared by 5 bases and J by 4 bases, with 5 bases of the junction left unmatched. CDR1 ENHRY and CDR2 SYGVKD come from the germline V gene. The CDR3 runs to 13 residues.

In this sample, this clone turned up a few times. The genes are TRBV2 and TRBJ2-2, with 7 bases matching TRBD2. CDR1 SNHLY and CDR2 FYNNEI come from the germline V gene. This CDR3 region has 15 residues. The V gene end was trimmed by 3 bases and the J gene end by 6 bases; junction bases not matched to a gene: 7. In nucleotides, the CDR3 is TGTGCCAGCAGTGAGGGTGGGAGGGCTTCCGGGGAGCTGTTTTTT. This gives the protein CASSEGGRASGELFF.

CDR3 loop: CASSGPVSTDTQYF. The CDR3 nucleotides are TGTGCCAGCAGTGGCCCCGTAAGCACAGATACGCAGTATTTT. This rearrangement joins TRBV5-4 to TRBJ2-3; D unclear. Per the germline V gene, CDR1 is SGHNT and CDR2 is YYREEE (reference sequence). The V end was cut by 5 bases, the J end by 0 bases, with 10 bases between. The length of the CDR3 is 14 residues.

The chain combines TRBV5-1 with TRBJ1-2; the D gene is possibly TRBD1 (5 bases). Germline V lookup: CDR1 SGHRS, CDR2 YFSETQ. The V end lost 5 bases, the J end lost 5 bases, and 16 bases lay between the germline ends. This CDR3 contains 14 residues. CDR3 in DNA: TGCGCCAGCAGTTTCGAGGACAAGAAATATGGCTACACCTTC. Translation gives CASSFEDKKYGYTF.

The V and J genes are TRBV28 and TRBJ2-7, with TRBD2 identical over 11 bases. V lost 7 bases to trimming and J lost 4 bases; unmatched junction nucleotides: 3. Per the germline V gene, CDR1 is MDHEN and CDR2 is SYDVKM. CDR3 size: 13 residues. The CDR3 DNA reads TGTGCCAGCACCCTAGCGGGAGGATACGAGCAGTACTTC. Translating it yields CASTLAGGYEQYF.

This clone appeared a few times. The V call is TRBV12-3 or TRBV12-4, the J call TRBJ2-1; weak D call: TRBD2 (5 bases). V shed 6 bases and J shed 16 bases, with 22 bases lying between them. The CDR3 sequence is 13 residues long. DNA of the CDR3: TGTGCCAGCAGCCTGCTTCTGAGCGGAAAGAATTTCTTC. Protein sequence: CASSLLLSGKNFF.

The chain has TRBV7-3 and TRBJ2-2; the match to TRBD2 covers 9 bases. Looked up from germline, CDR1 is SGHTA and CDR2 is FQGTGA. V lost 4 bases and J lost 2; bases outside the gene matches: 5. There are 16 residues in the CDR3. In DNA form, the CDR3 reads TGTGCCAGCAGCTCGAGCGGGGGGTCAAACACCGGGGAGCTGTTTTTT. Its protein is CASSSSGGSNTGELFF.

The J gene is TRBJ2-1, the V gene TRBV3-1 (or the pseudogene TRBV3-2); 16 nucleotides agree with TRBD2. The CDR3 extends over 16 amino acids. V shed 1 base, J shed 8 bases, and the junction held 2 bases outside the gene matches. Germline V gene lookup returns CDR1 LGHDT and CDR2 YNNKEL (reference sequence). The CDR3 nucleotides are TGTGCCAGCAGCCAAGCCGGGACTAGCGGGAGGGATGAGCAGTTCTTC. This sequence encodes CASSQAGTSGRDEQFF.

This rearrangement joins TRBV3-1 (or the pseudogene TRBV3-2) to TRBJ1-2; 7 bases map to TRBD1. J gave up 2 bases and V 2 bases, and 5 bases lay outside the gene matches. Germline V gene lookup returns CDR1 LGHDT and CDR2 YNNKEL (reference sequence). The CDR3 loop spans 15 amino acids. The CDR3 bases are TGTGCCAGCAGCCAATCCGGACAGGCGAACTATGGCTACACCTTC. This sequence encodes CASSQSGQANYGYTF.

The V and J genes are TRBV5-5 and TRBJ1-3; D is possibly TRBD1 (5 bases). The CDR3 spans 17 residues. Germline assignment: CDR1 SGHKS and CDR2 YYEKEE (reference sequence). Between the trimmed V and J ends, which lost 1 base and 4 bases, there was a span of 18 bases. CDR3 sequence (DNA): TGTGCCAGCAGCTTGAGGGTGCGGGACTCAGGAGGAAACACCATATATTTT. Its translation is CASSLRVRDSGGNTIYF.

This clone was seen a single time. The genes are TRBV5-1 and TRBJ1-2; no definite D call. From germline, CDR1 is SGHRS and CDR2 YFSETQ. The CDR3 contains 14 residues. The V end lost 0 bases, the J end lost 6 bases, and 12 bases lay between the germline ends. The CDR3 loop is CASSLEQSHNGYTF. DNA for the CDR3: TGCGCCAGCAGCTTGGAACAGTCGCATAATGGCTACACCTTC.

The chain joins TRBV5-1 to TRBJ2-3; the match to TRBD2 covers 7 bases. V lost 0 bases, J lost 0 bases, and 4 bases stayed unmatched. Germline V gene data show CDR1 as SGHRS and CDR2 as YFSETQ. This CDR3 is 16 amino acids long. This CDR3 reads CASSLASTSSTDTQYF. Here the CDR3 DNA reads TGCGCCAGCAGCTTGGCGTCGACTAGCAGCACAGATACGCAGTATTTT.

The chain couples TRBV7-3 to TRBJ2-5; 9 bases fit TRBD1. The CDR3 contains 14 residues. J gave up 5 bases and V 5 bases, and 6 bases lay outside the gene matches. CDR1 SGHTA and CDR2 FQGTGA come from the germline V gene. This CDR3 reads CASSPQGAGETQYF. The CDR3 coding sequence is TGTGCCAGCAGCCCACAGGGGGCCGGGGAGACCCAGTACTTC.

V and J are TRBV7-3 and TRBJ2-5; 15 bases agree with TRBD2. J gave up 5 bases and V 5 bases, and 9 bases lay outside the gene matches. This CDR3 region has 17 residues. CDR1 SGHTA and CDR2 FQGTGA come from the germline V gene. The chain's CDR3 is CASSPAGLAGGPETQYF. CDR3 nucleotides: TGTGCCAGCAGCCCCGCTGGACTAGCGGGGGGGCCTGAGACCCAGTACTTC.

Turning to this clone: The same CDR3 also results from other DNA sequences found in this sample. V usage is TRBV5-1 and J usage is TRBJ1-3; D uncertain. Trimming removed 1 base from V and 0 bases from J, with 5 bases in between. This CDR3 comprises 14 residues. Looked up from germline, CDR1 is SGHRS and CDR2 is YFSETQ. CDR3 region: CASSLTVSGNTIYF. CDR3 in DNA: TGCGCCAGCAGCTTGACGGTCTCTGGAAACACCATATATTTT.

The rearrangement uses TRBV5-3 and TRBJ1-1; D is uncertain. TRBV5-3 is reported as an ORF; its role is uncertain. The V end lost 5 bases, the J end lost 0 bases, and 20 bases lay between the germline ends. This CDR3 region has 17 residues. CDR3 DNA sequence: TGTGCCAGAAGGTCCGGGAAGGTCCAATTGTTGAACACTGAAGCTTTCTTT. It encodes CARRSGKVQLLNTEAFF.

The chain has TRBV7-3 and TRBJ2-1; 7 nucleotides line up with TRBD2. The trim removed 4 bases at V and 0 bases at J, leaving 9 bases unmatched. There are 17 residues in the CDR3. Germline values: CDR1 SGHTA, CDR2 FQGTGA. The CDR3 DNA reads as TGTGCCAGCAGCTCCACATCTAGCGGAAGCTCCTACAATGAGCAGTTCTTC. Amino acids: CASSSTSSGSSYNEQFF.

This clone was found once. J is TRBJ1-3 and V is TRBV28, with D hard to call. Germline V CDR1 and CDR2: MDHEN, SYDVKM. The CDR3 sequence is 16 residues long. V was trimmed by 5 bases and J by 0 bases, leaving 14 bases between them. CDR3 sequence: CASSPPSLISGNTIYF. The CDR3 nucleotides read TGTGCCAGCAGTCCGCCGAGCTTGATCTCTGGAAACACCATATATTTT. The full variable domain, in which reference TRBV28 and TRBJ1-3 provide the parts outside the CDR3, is DVKVTQSSRYLVKRTGEKVFLECVQDMDHENMFWYRQDPGLGLRLIYFSYDVKMKEKGDIPEGYSVSREKKERFSLILESASTNQTSMYLCASSPPSLISGNTIYFGEGSWLTVV.

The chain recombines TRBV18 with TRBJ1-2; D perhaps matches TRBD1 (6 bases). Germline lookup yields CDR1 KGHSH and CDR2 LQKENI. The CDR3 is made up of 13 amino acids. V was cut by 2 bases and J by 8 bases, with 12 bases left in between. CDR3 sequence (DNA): TGTGCCAGCTCACCAAGCCCAGGGGACGGCTACACCTTC. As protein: CASSPSPGDGYTF.

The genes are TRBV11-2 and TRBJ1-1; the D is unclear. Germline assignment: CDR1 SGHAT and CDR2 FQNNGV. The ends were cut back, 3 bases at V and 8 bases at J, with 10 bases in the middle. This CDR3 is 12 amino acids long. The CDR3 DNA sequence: TGTGCCAGCAGCTTTACACCCGCCGAAGCTTTCTTT. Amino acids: CASSFTPAEAFF. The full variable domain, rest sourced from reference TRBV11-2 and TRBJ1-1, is EAGVAQSPRYKIIEKRQSVAFWCNPISGHATLYWYQQILGQGPKLLIQFQNNGVVDDSQLPKDRFSAERLKGVDSTLKIQPAKLEDSAVYLCASSFTPAEAFFGQGTRLTVV.

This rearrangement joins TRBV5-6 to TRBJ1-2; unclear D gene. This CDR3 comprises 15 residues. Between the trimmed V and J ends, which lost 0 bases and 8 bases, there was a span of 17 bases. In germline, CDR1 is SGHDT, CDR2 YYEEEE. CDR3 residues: CASSLGRRAYSGYTF. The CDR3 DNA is TGTGCCAGCAGCTTGGGGCGGAGGGCCTATTCAGGCTACACCTTC.